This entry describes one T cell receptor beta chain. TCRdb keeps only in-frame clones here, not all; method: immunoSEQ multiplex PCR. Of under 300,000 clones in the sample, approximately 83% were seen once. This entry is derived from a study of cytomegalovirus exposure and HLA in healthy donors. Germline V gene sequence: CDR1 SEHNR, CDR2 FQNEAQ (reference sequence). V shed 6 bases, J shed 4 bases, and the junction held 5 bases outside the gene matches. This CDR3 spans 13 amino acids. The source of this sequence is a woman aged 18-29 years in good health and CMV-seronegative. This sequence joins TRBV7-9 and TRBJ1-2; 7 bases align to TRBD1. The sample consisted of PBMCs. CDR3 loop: CASSSGQTYGYTF. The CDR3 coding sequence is TGTGCCAGCAGTTCGGGACAGACCTATGGCTACACCTTC. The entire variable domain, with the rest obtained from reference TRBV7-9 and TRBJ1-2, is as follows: DTGVSQNPRHKITKRGQNVTFRCDPISEHNRLYWYRQTLGQGPEFLTYFQNEAQLEKSRLLSDRFSAERPKGSFSTLEIQRTEQGDSAMYLCASSSGQTYGYTFGSGTRLTVV.